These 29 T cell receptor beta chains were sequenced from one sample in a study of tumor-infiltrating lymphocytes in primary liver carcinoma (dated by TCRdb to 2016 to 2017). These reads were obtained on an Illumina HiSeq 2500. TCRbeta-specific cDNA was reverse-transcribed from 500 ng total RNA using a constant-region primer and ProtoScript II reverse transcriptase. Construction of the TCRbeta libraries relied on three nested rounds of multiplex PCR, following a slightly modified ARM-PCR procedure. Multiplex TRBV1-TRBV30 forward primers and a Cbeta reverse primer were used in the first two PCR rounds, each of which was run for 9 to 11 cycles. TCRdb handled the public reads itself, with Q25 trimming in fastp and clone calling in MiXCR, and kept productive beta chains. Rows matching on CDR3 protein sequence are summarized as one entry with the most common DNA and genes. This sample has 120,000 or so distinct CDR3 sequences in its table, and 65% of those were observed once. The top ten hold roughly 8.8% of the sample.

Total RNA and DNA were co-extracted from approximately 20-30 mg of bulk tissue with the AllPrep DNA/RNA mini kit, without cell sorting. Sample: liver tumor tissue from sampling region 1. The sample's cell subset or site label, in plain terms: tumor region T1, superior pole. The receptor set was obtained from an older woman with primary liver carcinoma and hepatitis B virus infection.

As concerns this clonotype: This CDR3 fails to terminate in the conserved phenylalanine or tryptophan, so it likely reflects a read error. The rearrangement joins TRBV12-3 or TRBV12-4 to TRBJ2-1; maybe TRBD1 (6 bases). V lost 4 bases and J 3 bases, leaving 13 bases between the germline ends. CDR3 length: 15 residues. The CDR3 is CASSYQGPFYNEQFY. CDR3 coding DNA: TGTGCCAGCAGTTACCAGGGGCCATTCTACAATGAGCAGTTCTAC.

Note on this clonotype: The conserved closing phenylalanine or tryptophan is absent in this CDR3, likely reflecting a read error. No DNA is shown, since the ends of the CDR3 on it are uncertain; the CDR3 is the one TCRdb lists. The CDR3 region is CASSSRGARIMGNEQSL. The chain joins TRBV11-3 to TRBJ2-1; the table assigns TRBD1, which was not confirmed against the DNA. The CDR3 is 17 amino acids in total, end residues counted. Germline V gene data show CDR1 as SGHNT and CDR2 as YENEEA.

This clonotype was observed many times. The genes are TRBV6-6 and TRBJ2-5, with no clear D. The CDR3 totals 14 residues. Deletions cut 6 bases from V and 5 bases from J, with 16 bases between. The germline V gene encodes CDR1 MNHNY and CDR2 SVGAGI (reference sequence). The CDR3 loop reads CASSPQTATETQYF. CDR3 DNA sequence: TGTGCCAGCAGCCCACAGACCGCTACGGAGACCCAGTACTTC.

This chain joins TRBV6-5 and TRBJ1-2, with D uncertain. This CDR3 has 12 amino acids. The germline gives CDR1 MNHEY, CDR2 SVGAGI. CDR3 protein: CVSSYSGYGYTF. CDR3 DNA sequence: TGTGTTAGCAGTTACTCAGGCTATGGCTACACCTTC.

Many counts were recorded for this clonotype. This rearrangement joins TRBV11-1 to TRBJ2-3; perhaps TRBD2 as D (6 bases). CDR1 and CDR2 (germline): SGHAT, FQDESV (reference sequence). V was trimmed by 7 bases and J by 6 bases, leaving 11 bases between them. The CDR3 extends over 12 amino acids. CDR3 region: CASTTGRDTQYF. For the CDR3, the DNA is TGTGCCAGCACCACGGGGAGGGATACGCAGTATTTT.

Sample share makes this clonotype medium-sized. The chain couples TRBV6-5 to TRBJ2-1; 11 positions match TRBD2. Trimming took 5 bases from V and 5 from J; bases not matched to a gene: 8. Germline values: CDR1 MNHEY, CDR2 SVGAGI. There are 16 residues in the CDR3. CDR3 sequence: CASSPPGLAVHNEQFF. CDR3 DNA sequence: TGTGCCAGCAGTCCGCCGGGACTAGCGGTCCACAATGAGCAGTTCTTC.

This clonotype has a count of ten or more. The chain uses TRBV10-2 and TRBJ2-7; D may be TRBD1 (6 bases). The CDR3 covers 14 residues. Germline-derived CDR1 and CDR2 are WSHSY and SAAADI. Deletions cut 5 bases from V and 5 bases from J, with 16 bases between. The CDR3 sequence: CASSIPGVTDEQYF. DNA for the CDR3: TGCGCCAGCAGTATCCCAGGGGTTACTGACGAGCAGTACTTC.

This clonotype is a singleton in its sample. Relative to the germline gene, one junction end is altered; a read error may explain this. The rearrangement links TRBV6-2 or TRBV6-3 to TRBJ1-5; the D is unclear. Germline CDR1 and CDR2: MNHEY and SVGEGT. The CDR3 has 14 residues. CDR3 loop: CVSSYGAGNQPQHF. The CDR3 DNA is TGCGTCAGCAGTTACGGCGCCGGCAATCAGCCCCAGCATTTT.

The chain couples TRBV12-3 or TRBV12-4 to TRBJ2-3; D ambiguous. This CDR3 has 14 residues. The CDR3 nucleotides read TGTACCGGCAGTTTCTCCGGAGGCACAGATACGCAGTATTTT. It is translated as CTGSFSGGTDTQYF.

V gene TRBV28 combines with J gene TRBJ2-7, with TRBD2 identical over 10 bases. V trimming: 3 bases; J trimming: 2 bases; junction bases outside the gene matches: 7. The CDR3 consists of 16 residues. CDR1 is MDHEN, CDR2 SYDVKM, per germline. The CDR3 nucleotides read TGTGCCAGCAGTTTCCTGGGACTAGCGACCCCCTACGAGCAGTACTTC. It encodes CASSFLGLATPYEQYF.

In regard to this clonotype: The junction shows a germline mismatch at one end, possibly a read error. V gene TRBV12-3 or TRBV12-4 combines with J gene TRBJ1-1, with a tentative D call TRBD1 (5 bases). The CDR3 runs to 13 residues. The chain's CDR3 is CASSRQWNTEAFF. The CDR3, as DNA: TGTGCCAGCAGCCGACAGTGGAACACTGAAGCTTTTTTT.

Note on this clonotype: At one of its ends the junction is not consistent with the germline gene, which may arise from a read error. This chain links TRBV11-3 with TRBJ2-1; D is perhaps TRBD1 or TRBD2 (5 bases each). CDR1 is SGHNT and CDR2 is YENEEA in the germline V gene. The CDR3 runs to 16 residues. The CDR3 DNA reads TGTGCCAGCAGCCTAGATACGGGGCTAGGGATCCATGTGCAGTTCTTC. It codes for CASSLDTGLGIHVQFF.

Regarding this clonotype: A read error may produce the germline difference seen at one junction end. The CDR3 nucleotides read TGTGACAGCAGCCTGGGACAGGCCCTTAACTATGGCTACACCTTC. It specifies CDSSLGQALNYGYTF. The chain links TRBV7-9 to TRBJ1-2; 8 nucleotides match TRBD1. This CDR3 comprises 15 residues. The germline V gene encodes CDR1 SEHNR and CDR2 FQNEAQ (reference sequence).

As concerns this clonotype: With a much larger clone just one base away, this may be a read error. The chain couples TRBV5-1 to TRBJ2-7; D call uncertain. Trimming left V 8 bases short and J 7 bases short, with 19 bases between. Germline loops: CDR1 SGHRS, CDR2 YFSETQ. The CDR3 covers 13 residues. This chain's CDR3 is CASSVHVSGEQYF. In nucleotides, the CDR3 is TGCGCCAGTTCCGTCCACGTGTCCGGGGAGCAGTACTTC.

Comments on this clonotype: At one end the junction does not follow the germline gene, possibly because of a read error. The CDR3: CVSNTGEGIYNEQSF. The CDR3 DNA reads as TGTGTCAGCAATACGGGAGAGGGGATTTACAATGAGCAGTCCTTC. This chain joins TRBV2 and TRBJ2-1, with D possibly TRBD2 on 6 matching bases. This CDR3 is built from 15 residues. The germline V gene has CDR1 SNHLY and CDR2 FYNNEI.

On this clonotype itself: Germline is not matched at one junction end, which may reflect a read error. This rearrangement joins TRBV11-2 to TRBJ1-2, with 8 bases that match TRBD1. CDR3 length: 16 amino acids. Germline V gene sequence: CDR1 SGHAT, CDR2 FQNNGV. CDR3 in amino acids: CASSMTYGTGRYDYTF. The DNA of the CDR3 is TGTGCCAGCAGCATGACCTACGGGACAGGACGCTATGACTACACATTC.

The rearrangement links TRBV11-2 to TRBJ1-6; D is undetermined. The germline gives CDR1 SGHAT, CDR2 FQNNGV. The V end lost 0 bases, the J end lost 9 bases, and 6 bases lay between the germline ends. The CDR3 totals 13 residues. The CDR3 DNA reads TGTGCCAGCAGCTTAGACCCGGTTTCACCCCTCCACTTT. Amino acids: CASSLDPVSPLHF.

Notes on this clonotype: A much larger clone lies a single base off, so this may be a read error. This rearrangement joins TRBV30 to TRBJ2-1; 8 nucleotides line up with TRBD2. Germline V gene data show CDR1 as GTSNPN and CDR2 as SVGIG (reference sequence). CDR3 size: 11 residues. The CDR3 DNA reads TGTGCCTGGAGTTGGCGGGGGGAGCACTTCTTC. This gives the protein CAWSWRGEHFF. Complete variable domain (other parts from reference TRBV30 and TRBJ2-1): SQTIHQWPATLVQPVGSPLSLECTVEGTSNPNLYWYRQAAGRGLQLLFYSVGIGQISSEVPQNLSASRPQDRQFILSSKKLLLSDSGFYLCAWSWRGEHFFGPGTRLTVL.

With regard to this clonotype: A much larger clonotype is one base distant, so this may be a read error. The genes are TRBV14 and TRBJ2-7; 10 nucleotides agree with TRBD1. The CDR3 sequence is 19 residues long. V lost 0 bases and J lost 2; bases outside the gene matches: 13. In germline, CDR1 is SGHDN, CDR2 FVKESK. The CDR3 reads CASSQDPAGIDRGPYEQYF. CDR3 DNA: TGTGCCAGCAGCCAAGATCCGGCCGGCATCGACAGGGGGCCCTACGAGCAGTACTTC.

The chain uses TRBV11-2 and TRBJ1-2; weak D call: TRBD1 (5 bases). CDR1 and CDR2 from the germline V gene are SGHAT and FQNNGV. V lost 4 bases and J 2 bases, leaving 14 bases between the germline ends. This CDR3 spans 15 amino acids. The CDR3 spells CASSSLATDNYGYTF. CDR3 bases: TGTGCCAGCAGCTCACTCGCGACAGACAACTATGGCTACACCTTC.

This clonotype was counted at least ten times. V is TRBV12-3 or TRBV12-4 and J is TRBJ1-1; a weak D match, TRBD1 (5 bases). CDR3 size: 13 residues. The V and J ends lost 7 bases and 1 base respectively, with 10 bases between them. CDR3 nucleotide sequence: TGTGCCAGCAATTCGGGGCCGAACACTGAAGCTTTCTTT. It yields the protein CASNSGPNTEAFF.

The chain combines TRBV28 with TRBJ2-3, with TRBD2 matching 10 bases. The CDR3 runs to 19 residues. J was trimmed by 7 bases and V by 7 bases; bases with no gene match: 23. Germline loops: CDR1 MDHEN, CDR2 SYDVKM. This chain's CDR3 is CASIGSGVTSGKAMYTQYF. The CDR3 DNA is TGTGCCAGCATTGGATCCGGTGTTACTAGCGGGAAAGCGATGTATACGCAGTATTTT.

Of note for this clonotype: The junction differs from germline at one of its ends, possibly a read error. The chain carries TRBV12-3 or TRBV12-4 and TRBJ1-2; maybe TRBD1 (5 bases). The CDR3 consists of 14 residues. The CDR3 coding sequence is TGTACCAGCAGTCCTCCCCGGACGGGGCTCGGCTACACCTTC. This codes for CTSSPPRTGLGYTF.

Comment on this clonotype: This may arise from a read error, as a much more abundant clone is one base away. CDR3 protein: CASGLSAGDEKLFF. The CDR3 coding sequence is TGTGCCAGCGGTTTATCCGCTGGAGATGAAAAACTGTTTTTT. J is TRBJ1-4 and V is TRBV12-3 or TRBV12-4; D is undetermined. CDR3 size: 14 residues.

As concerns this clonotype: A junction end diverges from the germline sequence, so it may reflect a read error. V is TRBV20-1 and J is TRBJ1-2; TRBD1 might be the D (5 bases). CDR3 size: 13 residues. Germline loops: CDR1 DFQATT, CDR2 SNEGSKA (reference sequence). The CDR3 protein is CSARDINLYGYTF. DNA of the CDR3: TGCAGTGCTAGGGACATTAATCTCTATGGCTATACCTTC.

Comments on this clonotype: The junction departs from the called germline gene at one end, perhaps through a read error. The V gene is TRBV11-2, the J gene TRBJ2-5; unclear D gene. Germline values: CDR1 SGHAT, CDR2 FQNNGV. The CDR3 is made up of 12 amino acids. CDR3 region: CAGSLVQETQYF. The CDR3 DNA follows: TGTGCCGGCAGCTTAGTACAAGAGACCCAATACTTC.

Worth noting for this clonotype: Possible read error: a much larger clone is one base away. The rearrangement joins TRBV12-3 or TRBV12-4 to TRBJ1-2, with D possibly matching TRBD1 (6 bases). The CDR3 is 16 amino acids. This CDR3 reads CPSSFGWAGARYGYTF. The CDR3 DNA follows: TGTCCCAGCAGTTTTGGCTGGGCGGGGGCGAGATATGGCTACACCTTC.

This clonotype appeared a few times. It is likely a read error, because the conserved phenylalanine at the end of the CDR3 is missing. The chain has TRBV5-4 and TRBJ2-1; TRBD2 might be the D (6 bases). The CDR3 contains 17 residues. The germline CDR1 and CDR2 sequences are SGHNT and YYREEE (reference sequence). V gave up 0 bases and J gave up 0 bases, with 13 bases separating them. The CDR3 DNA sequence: TGTGCCAGCAGCTTGGGCCCCGGGAGTTCCTCCTACAATGAGCAGTTCTCC. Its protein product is CASSLGPGSSSYNEQFS.

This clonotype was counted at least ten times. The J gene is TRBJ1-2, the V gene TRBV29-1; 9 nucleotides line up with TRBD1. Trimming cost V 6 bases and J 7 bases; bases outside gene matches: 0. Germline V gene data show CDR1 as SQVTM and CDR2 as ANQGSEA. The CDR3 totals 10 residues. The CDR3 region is CSVDRGGYTF. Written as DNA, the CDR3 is TGCAGCGTGGACAGGGGTGGCTACACCTTC.